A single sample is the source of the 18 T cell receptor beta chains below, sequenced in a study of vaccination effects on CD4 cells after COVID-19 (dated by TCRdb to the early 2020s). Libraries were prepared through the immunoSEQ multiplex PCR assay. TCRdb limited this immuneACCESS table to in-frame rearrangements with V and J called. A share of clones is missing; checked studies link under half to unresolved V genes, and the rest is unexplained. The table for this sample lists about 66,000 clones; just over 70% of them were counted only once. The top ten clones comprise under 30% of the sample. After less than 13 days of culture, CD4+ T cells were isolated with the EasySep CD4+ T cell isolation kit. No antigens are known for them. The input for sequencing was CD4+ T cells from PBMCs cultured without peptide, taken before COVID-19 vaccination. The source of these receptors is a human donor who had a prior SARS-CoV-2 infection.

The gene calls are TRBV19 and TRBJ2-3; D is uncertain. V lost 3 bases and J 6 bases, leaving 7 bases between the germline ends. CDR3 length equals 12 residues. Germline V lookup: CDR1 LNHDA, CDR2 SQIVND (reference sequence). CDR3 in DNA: TGTGCCAGTAGTATGGAAGGGGATACGCAGTATTTT. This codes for CASSMEGDTQYF.

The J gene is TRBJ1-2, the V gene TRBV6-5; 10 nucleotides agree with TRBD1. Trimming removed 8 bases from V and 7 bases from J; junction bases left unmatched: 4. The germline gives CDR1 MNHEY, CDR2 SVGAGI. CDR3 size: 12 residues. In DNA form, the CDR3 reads TGTGCCAGCGCTGGACAGGGGGGTGGCTACACCTTC. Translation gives CASAGQGGGYTF.

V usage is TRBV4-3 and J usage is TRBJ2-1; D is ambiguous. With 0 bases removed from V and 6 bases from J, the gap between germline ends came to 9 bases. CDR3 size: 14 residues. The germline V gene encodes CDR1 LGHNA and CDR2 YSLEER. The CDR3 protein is CASSQEWSSNEQFF. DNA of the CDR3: TGCGCCAGCAGCCAAGAGTGGAGCTCCAATGAGCAGTTCTTC.

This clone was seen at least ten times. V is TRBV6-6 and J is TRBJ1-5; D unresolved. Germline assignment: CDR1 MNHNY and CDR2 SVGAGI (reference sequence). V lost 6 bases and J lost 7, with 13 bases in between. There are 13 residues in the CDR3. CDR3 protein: CASSSGSGQPQHF. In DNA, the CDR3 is TGTGCCAGCAGCTCAGGTTCCGGGCAGCCCCAGCATTTT.

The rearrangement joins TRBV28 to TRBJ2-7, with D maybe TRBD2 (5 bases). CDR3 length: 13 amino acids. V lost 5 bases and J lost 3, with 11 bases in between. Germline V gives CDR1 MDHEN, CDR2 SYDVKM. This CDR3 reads CASSRGNNYEQYF. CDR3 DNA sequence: TGTGCCAGCAGTCGGGGAAACAACTACGAGCAGTACTTC. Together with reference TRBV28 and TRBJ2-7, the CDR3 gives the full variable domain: DVKVTQSSRYLVKRTGEKVFLECVQDMDHENMFWYRQDPGLGLRLIYFSYDVKMKEKGDIPEGYSVSREKKERFSLILESASTNQTSMYLCASSRGNNYEQYFGPGTRLTVT.

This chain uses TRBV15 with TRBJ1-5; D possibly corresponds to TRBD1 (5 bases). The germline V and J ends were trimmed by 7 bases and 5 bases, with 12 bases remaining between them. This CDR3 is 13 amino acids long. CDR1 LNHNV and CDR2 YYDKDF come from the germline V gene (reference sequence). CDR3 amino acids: CATKAGRDQPQHF. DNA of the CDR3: TGTGCCACCAAGGCAGGGAGGGATCAGCCCCAGCATTTT. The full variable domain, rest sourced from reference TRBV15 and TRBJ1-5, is DAMVIQNPRYQVTQFGKPVTLSCSQTLNHNVMYWYQQKSSQAPKLLFHYYDKDFNNEADTPDNFQSRRPNTSFCFLDIRSPGLGDTAMYLCATKAGRDQPQHFGDGTRLSIL.

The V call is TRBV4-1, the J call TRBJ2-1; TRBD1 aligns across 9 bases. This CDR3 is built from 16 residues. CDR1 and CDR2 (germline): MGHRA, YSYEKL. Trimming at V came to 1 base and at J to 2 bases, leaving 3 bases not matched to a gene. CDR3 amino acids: CASSQGQGVPYNEQFF. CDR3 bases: TGCGCCAGCAGCCAAGGACAGGGGGTCCCCTACAATGAGCAGTTCTTC.

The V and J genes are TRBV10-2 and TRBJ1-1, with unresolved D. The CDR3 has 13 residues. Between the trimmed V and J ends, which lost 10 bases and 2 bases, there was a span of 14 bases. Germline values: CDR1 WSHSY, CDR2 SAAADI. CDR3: CATGSTRNTEAFF. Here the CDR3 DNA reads TGCGCCACCGGTTCTACGCGAAACACTGAAGCTTTCTTT.

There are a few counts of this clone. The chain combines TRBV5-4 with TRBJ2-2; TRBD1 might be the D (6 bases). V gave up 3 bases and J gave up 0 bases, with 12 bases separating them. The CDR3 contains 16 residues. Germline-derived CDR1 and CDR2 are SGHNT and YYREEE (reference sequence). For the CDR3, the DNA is TGTGCCAGCAGCTCAAGGACAGCAACGAACACCGGGGAGCTGTTTTTT. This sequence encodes CASSSRTATNTGELFF.

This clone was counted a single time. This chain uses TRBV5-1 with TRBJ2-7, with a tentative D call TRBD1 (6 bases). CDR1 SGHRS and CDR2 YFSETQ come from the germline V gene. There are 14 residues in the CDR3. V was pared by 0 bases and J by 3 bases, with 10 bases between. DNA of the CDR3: TGCGCCAGCAGCTTGGGGTCGGACAGCTACGAGCAGTACTTC. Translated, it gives CASSLGSDSYEQYF.

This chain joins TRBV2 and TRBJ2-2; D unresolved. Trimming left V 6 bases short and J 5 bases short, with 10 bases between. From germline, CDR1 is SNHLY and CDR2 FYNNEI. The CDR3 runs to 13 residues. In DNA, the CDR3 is TGTGCCAGCAGCTCGCAGTCAACCGGGGAGCTGTTTTTT. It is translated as CASSSQSTGELFF. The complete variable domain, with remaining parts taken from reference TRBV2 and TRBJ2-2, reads EPEVTQTPSHQVTQMGQEVILRCVPISNHLYFYWYRQILGQKVEFLVSFYNNEISEKSEIFDDQFSVERPDGSNFTLKIRSTKLEDSAMYFCASSSQSTGELFFGEGSRLTVL.

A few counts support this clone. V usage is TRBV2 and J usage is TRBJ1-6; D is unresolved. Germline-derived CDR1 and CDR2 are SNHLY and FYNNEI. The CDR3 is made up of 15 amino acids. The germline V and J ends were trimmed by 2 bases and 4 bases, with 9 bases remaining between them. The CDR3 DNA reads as TGTGCCAGCAGTGAATTTGTCAGTTATAATTCACCCCTCCACTTT. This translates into CASSEFVSYNSPLHF.

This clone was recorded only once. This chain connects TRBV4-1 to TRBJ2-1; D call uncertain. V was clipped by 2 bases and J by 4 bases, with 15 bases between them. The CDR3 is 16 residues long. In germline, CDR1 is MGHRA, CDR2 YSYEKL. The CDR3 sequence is CASSQPALSRYNEQFF. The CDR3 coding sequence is TGCGCCAGCAGCCAACCTGCACTCAGCAGATACAATGAGCAGTTCTTC.

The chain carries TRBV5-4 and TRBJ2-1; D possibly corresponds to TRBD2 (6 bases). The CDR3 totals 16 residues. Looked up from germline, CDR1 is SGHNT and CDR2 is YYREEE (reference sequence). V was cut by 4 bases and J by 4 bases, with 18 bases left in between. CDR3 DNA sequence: TGTGCCAGCAGCCGCCCACCCCCGGAGGGATACAATGAGCAGTTCTTC. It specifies CASSRPPPEGYNEQFF.

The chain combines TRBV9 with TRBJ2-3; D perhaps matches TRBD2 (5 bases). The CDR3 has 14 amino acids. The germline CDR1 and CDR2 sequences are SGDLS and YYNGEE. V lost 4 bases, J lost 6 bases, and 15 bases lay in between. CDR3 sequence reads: CASSPPGVRDTQYF. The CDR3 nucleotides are TGTGCCAGCAGCCCCCCCGGGGTGAGGGATACGCAGTATTTT.

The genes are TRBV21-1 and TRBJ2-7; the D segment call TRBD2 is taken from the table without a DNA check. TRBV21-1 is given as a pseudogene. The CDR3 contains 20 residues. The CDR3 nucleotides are TGTGCCAGCAGCAAAGCGCAGAGACTAGCGGAGACCCTACTTCCCTACGAGCAGTACTTC. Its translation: CASSKAQRLAETLLPYEQYF.

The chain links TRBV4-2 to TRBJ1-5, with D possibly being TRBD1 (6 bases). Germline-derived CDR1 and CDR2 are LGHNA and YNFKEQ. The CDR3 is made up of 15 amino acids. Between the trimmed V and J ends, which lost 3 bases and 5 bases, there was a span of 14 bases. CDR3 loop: CASSHRDKGDQPQHF. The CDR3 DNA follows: TGTGCCAGCAGCCACCGGGACAAAGGGGATCAGCCCCAGCATTTT.

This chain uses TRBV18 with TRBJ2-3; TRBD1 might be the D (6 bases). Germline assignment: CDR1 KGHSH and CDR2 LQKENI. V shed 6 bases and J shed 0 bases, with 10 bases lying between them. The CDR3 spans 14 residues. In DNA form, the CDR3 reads TGTGCCAGCTCCCGGACAGCAAGCACAGATACGCAGTATTTT. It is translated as CASSRTASTDTQYF.